The 24 T cell receptor beta chains in this list originate from one sample, sequenced in a study of T cell responses to AZD1222 COVID-19 vaccine. The method was immunoSEQ multiplex PCR; TCRdb's version includes in-frame clones alone and lacks a portion of them. The sample has 150,000 or so clones; roughly nine tenths are singletons. The sample in question was peripheral blood, obtained on day 0 of AZD1222 vaccination. These receptors came from an adult in good health.

This chain links TRBV18 with TRBJ1-5, with 7 bases that match TRBD1. The germline CDR1 and CDR2 sequences are KGHSH and LQKENI. Losses at the gene ends were 3 bases for V and 6 bases for J; bases not matched to a gene: 5. The CDR3 extends over 14 amino acids. The CDR3 coding sequence is TGTGCCAGCTCACCCGACAGGGAGAGTCAGCCCCAGCATTTT. Its translation: CASSPDRESQPQHF.

The chain employs TRBV28 and TRBJ2-7; 10 bases line up with TRBD1. The V and J ends lost 5 bases and 4 bases, in that order; junction bases with no gene match: 11. Germline lookup yields CDR1 MDHEN and CDR2 SYDVKM. This CDR3 comprises 16 residues. The CDR3 spells CASSPRGQGSLYEQYF. CDR3 coding DNA: TGTGCCAGCAGTCCCCGGGGACAGGGGAGCTTATACGAGCAGTACTTC.

This CDR3 reads CASSSPAPQPQHF. CDR3 DNA sequence: TGTGCCAGCAGCTCCCCGGCCCCTCAGCCCCAGCATTTT. The chain combines TRBV7-9 with TRBJ1-5; D is undetermined. Deletions cut 4 bases from V and 6 bases from J, with 10 bases between. The CDR3 is 13 residues long. CDR1 SEHNR and CDR2 FQNEAQ come from the germline V gene (reference sequence).

The chain employs TRBV28 and TRBJ1-5; maybe TRBD1 (5 bases). Germline values: CDR1 MDHEN, CDR2 SYDVKM. Trimming took off 6 bases at V and 4 bases at J, with 16 bases between the two ends. The CDR3 sequence is 15 residues long. The CDR3 loop is CASRSSGTRNQPQHF. In nucleotides, the CDR3 is TGTGCCAGCAGATCTTCCGGGACGAGGAATCAGCCCCAGCATTTT.

The rearrangement uses TRBV5-1 and TRBJ2-3; 10 nucleotides agree with TRBD2. After removal of 4 bases from V and 2 bases from J, the junction contained 4 bases not matched to a gene. There are 15 residues in the CDR3. Germline V lookup: CDR1 SGHRS, CDR2 YFSETQ. This CDR3 is CASSLGTSDTDTQYF. The CDR3 DNA reads TGCGCCAGCAGCCTAGGGACTAGCGACACAGATACGCAGTATTTT.

V is TRBV12-5 and J is TRBJ2-5; D is unresolved. This CDR3 is built from 11 residues. Trimming stripped 4 bases from V and 5 bases from J, with 5 bases between. Per germline, CDR1 LGHNT and CDR2 FRNRAP. The CDR3 protein is CASGSDETQYF. The DNA for the CDR3 is TGTGCTAGTGGTTCCGATGAGACCCAGTACTTC.

The genes are TRBV19 and TRBJ2-1; no reliable D call. V was cut by 3 bases and J by 5 bases, with 11 bases left in between. The germline V gene encodes CDR1 LNHDA and CDR2 SQIVND (reference sequence). CDR3 length equals 14 residues. The CDR3 sequence is CASSILHSDNEQFF. DNA for the CDR3: TGTGCCAGTAGTATTCTACACTCGGACAATGAGCAGTTCTTC.

The chain couples TRBV28 to TRBJ2-3, with D possibly TRBD2 on 6 matching bases. V gave up 4 bases and J gave up 0 bases, with 11 bases separating them. The CDR3 is made up of 15 amino acids. Germline V lookup: CDR1 MDHEN, CDR2 SYDVKM. CDR3 residues: CASSYGTLSTDTQYF. CDR3 bases: TGTGCCAGCAGTTACGGGACTCTTAGCACAGATACGCAGTATTTT.

Only one count was recorded for this clone. V gene TRBV28 combines with J gene TRBJ1-2; D remains unclear. Germline CDR1 is MDHEN and CDR2 is SYDVKM. Trimming pared 1 base from V and 0 bases from J, leaving 9 bases between. CDR3 length: 15 residues. This chain's CDR3 is CASSLSPPANYGYTF. The CDR3 coding sequence is TGTGCCAGCAGTTTATCCCCCCCAGCTAACTATGGCTACACCTTC.

Only one count was recorded for this clone. The gene calls are TRBV10-3 and TRBJ2-7; 14 bases line up with TRBD2. Unmatched junction bases numbered 13, after V lost 3 bases and J lost 0 bases. The germline V gene encodes CDR1 ENHRY and CDR2 SYGVKD. The CDR3 consists of 20 residues. The CDR3 coding sequence is TGTGCCATCAGTGATCAGACCGGGACTAGCGGGAGAATACCCTCCTACGAGCAGTACTTC. The encoded protein is CAISDQTGTSGRIPSYEQYF.

The chain carries TRBV28 and TRBJ1-2; 10 bases are shared with TRBD1. J was trimmed by 10 bases and V by 2 bases; bases with no gene match: 13. Germline values: CDR1 MDHEN, CDR2 SYDVKM. The CDR3 is made up of 16 amino acids. The CDR3 loop reads CASSLPRQGAHFDYTF. The CDR3 bases are TGTGCCAGCAGTTTACCCAGACAGGGGGCCCATTTCGACTACACCTTC.

The chain recombines TRBV7-9 with TRBJ1-2, with 7 bases matching TRBD1. CDR1 is SEHNR, CDR2 FQNEAQ, per germline (reference sequence). J was trimmed by 3 bases and V by 3 bases; bases with no gene match: 4. The CDR3 sequence is 14 residues long. The CDR3 protein is CASSFEQGDYGYTF. CDR3 nucleotides: TGTGCCAGCAGCTTTGAGCAGGGGGACTATGGCTACACCTTC.

The chain carries TRBV2 and TRBJ1-1; D may be TRBD1 (5 bases). The CDR3 is 14 residues long. V gave up 7 bases and J gave up 0 bases, with 12 bases separating them. Germline V lookup: CDR1 SNHLY, CDR2 FYNNEI. The CDR3 DNA is TGTGCCAGCAACGTTATAGGGGTGAACACTGAAGCTTTCTTT. Encoded protein: CASNVIGVNTEAFF.

The CDR3 DNA is TGTGCCAGCAGTGTGACACCTACCGGGACAGATACGCAGTATTTT. The encoded protein is CASSVTPTGTDTQYF. This chain uses TRBV28 with TRBJ2-3, with D hard to call. The CDR3 runs 15 residues. The V gene lost 5 bases and the J gene lost 3 bases, with 15 bases spanning the gap. Germline CDR1 is MDHEN and CDR2 is SYDVKM. Full variable domain (rest looked up from reference TRBV28 and TRBJ2-3): DVKVTQSSRYLVKRTGEKVFLECVQDMDHENMFWYRQDPGLGLRLIYFSYDVKMKEKGDIPEGYSVSREKKERFSLILESASTNQTSMYLCASSVTPTGTDTQYFGPGTRLTVL.

The J gene is TRBJ2-1, the V gene TRBV19, with D uncertain. Germline V CDR1 and CDR2: LNHDA, SQIVND (reference sequence). V was pared by 4 bases and J by 5 bases, with 15 bases between. The length of the CDR3 is 15 residues. The CDR3 loop reads CASSNSIASHNEQFF. CDR3 DNA: TGTGCCAGTAGTAACAGTATTGCTAGTCACAATGAGCAGTTCTTC.

The chain uses TRBV30 and TRBJ2-7; 14 bases map to TRBD2. V shed 2 bases, J shed 1 base, and the junction held 4 bases outside the gene matches. There are 16 residues in the CDR3. CDR1 and CDR2 (germline): GTSNPN, SVGIG (reference sequence). CDR3 amino acids: CAWSRLAGGLSYEQYF. The CDR3 region has the DNA TGTGCCTGGAGTCGACTAGCGGGAGGGTTATCCTACGAGCAGTACTTC.

This sequence joins TRBV21-1 and TRBJ1-2; no DNA check was done on the table's D call, TRBD1. TRBV21-1 is a pseudogene. The CDR3 sequence is 17 residues long. Written as DNA, the CDR3 is TGTGCCAGCAGCAAAGTTCGGTGGGGGCTGTGGGTCTATGGCTACACCTTC. Translating gives CASSKVRWGLWVYGYTF.

CDR3 sequence: CASSPGQFTDTQYF. In DNA, the CDR3 is TGTGCCAGCAGCCCGGGACAGTTCACAGATACGCAGTATTTT. The chain combines TRBV11-2 with TRBJ2-3; TRBD1 matches 7 bases. CDR1 and CDR2 (germline): SGHAT, FQNNGV. The CDR3 extends over 14 amino acids. V was pared by 5 bases and J by 2 bases, with 4 bases of the junction left unmatched.

This chain joins TRBV6-5 and TRBJ1-1; D gene uncertain. V gave up 3 bases and J gave up 8 bases, with 16 bases separating them. The CDR3 covers 14 residues. Germline values: CDR1 MNHEY, CDR2 SVGAGI. The CDR3 bases are TGTGCCAGCAGTTATGGGTTTCGCGGATACGAAGCTTTCTTT. Its protein is CASSYGFRGYEAFF.

The chain uses TRBV4-3 and TRBJ2-7, with 10 bases lining up with TRBD2. Germline V CDR1 and CDR2: LGHNA, YSLEER. The V and J ends lost 0 bases and 3 bases, in that order; junction bases with no gene match: 14. The CDR3 runs 19 residues. The DNA of the CDR3 is TGCGCCAGCAGCCAAGATCTCCTAGCGGGAGCCGCCCCGAACTACGAGCAGTACTTC. Encoded protein: CASSQDLLAGAAPNYEQYF.

The rearrangement joins TRBV6-5 to TRBJ1-1; D remains ambiguous. Trimming shortened V by 0 bases and J by 5 bases, and 7 bases separated the two germline ends. This CDR3 region has 13 residues. Looked up from germline, CDR1 is MNHEY and CDR2 is SVGAGI. In DNA form, the CDR3 reads TGTGCCAGCAGTTACTCGGTAGAGACTGAAGCTTTCTTT. The encoded protein is CASSYSVETEAFF.

In this sample, this clone turned up a few times. This rearrangement joins TRBV4-3 to TRBJ1-2; D gene ambiguous. V was clipped by 1 base and J by 8 bases, with 11 bases between them. The CDR3 consists of 13 residues. Germline V CDR1 and CDR2: LGHNA, YSLEER. This CDR3 is CASSQGRLRGYTF. The CDR3 DNA is TGCGCCAGCAGCCAAGGCCGCCTTAGGGGCTACACCTTC.

The rearrangement uses TRBV28 and TRBJ1-4; D unresolved. Trimming pared 7 bases from V and 0 bases from J, leaving 9 bases between. Germline CDR1 reads MDHEN; CDR2 reads SYDVKM. The CDR3 spans 14 residues. The CDR3 region is CASNSGATNEKLFF. The CDR3 nucleotides read TGTGCCAGCAATTCGGGAGCAACTAATGAAAAACTGTTTTTT.

This chain joins TRBV3-1 (or the pseudogene TRBV3-2) and TRBJ1-6; D call uncertain. Germline V gene data show CDR1 as LGHDT and CDR2 as YNNKEL (reference sequence). V was shortened by 2 bases and J by 8 bases, with 1 base between the two germline ends. The CDR3 covers 11 residues. This CDR3 reads CASSQHSPLHF. Written as DNA, the CDR3 is TGTGCCAGCAGCCAACATTCACCCCTCCACTTT.